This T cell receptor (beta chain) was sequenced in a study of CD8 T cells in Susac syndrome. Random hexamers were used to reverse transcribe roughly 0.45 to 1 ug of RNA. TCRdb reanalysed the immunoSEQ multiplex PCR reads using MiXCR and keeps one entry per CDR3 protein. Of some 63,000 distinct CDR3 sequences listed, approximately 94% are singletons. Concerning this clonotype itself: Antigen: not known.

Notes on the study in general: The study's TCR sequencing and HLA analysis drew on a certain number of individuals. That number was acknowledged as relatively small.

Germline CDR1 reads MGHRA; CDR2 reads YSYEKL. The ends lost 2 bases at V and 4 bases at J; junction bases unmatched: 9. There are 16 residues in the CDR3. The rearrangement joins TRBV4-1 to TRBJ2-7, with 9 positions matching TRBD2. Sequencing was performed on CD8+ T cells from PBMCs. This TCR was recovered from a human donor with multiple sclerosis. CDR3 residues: CASSQYTSSGEYEQYF. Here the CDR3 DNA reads TGCGCCAGCAGCCAATACACGTCTAGCGGGGAATACGAGCAGTACTTC.